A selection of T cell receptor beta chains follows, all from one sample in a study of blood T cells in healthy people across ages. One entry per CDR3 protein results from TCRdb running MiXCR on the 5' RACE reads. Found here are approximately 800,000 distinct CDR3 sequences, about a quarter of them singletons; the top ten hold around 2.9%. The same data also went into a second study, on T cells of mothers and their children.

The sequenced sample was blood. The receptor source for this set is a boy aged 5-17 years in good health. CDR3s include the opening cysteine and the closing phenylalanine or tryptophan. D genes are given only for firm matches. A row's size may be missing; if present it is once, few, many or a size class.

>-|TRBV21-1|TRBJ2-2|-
CASVPGKNTGELFF
TGTGCCAGCGTCCCAGGGAAGAACACCGGGGAGCTGTTTTTT
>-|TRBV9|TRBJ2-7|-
CASSEGHSSYEQYF
TGTGCCAGCAGCGAGGGTCACAGCTCCTACGAGCAGTACTTC
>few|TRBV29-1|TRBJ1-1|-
CSVDTGWMNTEAFF
TGCAGCGTTGATACGGGTTGGATGAACACTGAAGCTTTCTTT
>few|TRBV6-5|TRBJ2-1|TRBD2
CASSYEGLAYNEQFF
TGTGCCAGCAGTTACGAGGGACTAGCCTACAATGAGCAGTTCTTC
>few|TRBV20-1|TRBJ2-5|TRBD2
CSAKGRLAGMGTQYF
TGCAGTGCTAAAGGTCGGCTAGCGGGGATGGGGACCCAGTACTTC
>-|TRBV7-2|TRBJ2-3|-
CASSPWGVTDTQYF
TGTGCCAGCAGCCCATGGGGCGTGACAGATACGCAGTATTTT
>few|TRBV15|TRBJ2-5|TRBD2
CATSSRRGLQETQYF
TGTGCCACCAGCAGCAGGCGGGGACTACAAGAGACCCAGTACTTC
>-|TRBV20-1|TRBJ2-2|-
CSARDQGGRTGELFF
TGCAGTGCTAGAGATCAAGGCGGACGAACCGGGGAGCTGTTTTTT
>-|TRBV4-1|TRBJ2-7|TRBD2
CASSLGSGGAYEQYF
TGCGCCAGCAGCCTGGGAAGCGGGGGGGCTTACGAGCAGTACTTC
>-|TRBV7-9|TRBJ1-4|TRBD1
CASSTRDSTNEKLFF
TGTGCCAGCAGCACCCGGGACAGCACTAATGAAAAACTGTTTTTT
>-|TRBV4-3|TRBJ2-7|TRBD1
CASGRGQGAHEQYF
TGCGCCAGCGGAAGAGGACAGGGGGCACACGAGCAGTACTTC
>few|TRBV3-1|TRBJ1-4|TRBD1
CASSPPTDRGEKLFF
TGTGCCAGCAGCCCGCCTACCGACAGGGGTGAAAAACTGTTTTTT
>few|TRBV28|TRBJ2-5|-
CASSTRTIGVETQYF
TGTGCCAGCAGTACCCGGACGATAGGGGTCGAGACCCAGTACTTC
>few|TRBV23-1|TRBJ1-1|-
CASLTLRGVNTEAFF
TGCGCCAGCTTAACGCTAAGAGGGGTAAACACTGAAGCCTTCTTT
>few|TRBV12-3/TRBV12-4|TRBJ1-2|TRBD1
CASSATIQGARGYTF
TGTGCCAGCAGTGCCACTATACAGGGGGCGCGAGGCTACACCTTC
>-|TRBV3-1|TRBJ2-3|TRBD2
CASSLTSGKSTDTQYF
TGTGCCAGCAGCCTGACTAGCGGGAAAAGCACAGATACGCAGTATTTT
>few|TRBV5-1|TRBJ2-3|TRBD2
CASSSGGPTLDTQYF
TGCGCCAGCAGCTCGGGGGGACCCACCCTCGATACGCAGTATTTT
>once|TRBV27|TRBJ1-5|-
CASSFSGDGNQPQHF
TGTGCCAGCAGTTTTTCGGGGGACGGCAATCAGCCCCAGCATTTT
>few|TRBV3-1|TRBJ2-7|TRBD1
CASSQEELWTGTGSREQYF
TGTGCCAGCAGCCAAGAAGAGCTTTGGACCGGGACAGGCTCTCGGGAGCAGTACTTC
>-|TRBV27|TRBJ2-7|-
CASSTTPASYEQYF
TGTGCCAGCAGTACGACTCCTGCCTCCTACGAGCAGTACTTC
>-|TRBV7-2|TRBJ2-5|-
CASNLELAAEETQYF
TGTGCCAGCAACTTAGAACTAGCAGCCGAGGAGACCCAGTACTTC
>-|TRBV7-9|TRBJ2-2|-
CASSPRTPGTGELFF
TGTGCCAGCAGCCCCCGGACCCCTGGGACCGGGGAGCTGTTTTTT
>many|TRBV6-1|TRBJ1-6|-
CASRGSYNSPLHF
TGTGCCAGCAGGGGATCCTATAATTCACCCCTCCACTTT
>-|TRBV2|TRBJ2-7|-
CASSEGRATYEQYF
TGTGCCAGCAGTGAGGGCAGGGCTACCTACGAGCAGTACTTC
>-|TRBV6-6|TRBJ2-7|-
CASGPTNGYEQYF
TGTGCCAGCGGACCTACGAACGGGTACGAGCAGTACTTC
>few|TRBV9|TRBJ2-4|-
CASSVEGDGKNIQYF
TGTGCCAGCAGCGTAGAAGGGGACGGAAAAAACATTCAGTACTTC
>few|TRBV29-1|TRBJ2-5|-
CSVVGRYQETQYF
TGCAGCGTTGTAGGCAGGTACCAAGAGACCCAGTACTTC
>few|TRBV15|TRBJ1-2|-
CATSRDPSAKGRDYGYTF
TGTGCCACCAGCAGAGATCCTTCGGCGAAGGGGCGCGACTATGGCTACACCTTC
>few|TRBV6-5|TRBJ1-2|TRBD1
CASTRQGFGGYTF
TGTGCCAGTACAAGACAGGGTTTTGGTGGCTACACCTTC
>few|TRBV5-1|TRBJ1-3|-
CASSLDEGQGNTIYF
TGCGCCAGCAGCTTGGATGAGGGGCAAGGAAACACCATATATTTT
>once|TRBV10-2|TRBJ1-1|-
CASSDQEETEAFF
TGCGCCAGCAGTGATCAGGAGGAGACTGAAGCTTTCTTT
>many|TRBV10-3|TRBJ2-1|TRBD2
CAIRDPGLAGANNEQFF
TGTGCCATCAGAGACCCCGGCCTAGCGGGGGCAAACAATGAGCAGTTCTTC
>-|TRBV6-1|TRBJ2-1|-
CASTKGRATDEQFF
TGTGCCAGCACCAAAGGACGGGCAACAGATGAGCAGTTCTTC
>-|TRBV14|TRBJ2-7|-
CASSQVGGSLNEQYF
TGTGCCAGCAGCCAAGTCGGAGGGTCACTGAACGAGCAGTACTTC
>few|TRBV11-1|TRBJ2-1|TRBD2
CASSTPSGTNSYNEQFF
TGTGCCAGCAGCACCCCTAGCGGAACAAACTCCTACAATGAGCAGTTCTTC
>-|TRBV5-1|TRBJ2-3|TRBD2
CASSLGSGGPTDTQYF
TGCGCCAGCAGCTTGGGTAGCGGGGGTCCCACAGATACGCAGTATTTT
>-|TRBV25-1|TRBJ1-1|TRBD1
CASSELGTGGVKNTEAFF
TGTGCCAGCAGTGAACTAGGGACAGGGGGCGTGAAGAACACTGAAGCTTTCTTT
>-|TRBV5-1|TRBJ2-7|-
CASSWDQNYEQYF
TGCGCCAGCAGCTGGGACCAAAACTACGAGCAGTACTTC
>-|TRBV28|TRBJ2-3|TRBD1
CASTSLLAGGSDTQYF
TGTGCCAGCACCTCCCTCTTGGCAGGGGGCTCAGATACGCAGTATTTT
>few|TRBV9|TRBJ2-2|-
CASSPTATGELFF
TGTGCCAGCAGCCCTACGGCCACCGGGGAGCTGTTTTTT
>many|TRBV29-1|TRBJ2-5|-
CSVEASRARLGTQYF
TGCAGCGTTGAGGCGTCCAGGGCCCGACTAGGGACCCAGTACTTC
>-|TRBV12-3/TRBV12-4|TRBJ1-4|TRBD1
CASSSGTGPGEKLFF
TGTGCCAGCAGTTCCGGGACAGGGCCAGGTGAAAAACTGTTTTTT
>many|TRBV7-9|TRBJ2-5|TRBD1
CASSKGQAGGETQYF
TGTGCCAGCTCAAAGGGACAGGCCGGCGGGGAGACCCAGTACTTC
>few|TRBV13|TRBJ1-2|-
CASRINPSKGYTF
TGTGCCAGCAGAATTAATCCCTCTAAGGGCTACACCTTC
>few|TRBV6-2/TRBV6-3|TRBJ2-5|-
CASSYTGLETQYF
TGTGCCAGCAGTTACACTGGACTAGAGACCCAGTACTTC
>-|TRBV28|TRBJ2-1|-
CAGSSSRVGEQFF
TGTGCCGGCAGTTCGTCTCGGGTGGGCGAGCAGTTCTTC
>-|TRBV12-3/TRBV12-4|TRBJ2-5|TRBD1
CASSFPDRDKETQYF
TGTGCCAGCAGTTTTCCGGACAGGGATAAAGAGACCCAGTACTTC
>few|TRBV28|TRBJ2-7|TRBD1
CASSDRGRWGYEQYF
TGTGCCAGCAGCGACAGGGGGAGGTGGGGCTACGAGCAGTACTTC
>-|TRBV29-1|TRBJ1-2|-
CSVEDWVGSYGYTF
TGCAGCGTTGAAGATTGGGTGGGTAGTTATGGCTACACCTTC
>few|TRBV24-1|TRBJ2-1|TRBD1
CATSDPIKYWDRGGEQFF
TGTGCCACCAGTGATCCGATCAAGTATTGGGACAGGGGCGGTGAGCAGTTCTTC
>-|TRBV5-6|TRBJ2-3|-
CASSLVRLHTDTQYF
TGTGCCAGCAGCTTGGTTAGACTTCACACAGATACGCAGTATTTT
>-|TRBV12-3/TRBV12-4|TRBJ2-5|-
CASSIEYQETQYF
TGTGCCAGCAGTATTGAGTACCAAGAGACCCAGTACTTC
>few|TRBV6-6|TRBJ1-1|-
CASSIGEGRAFF
TGTGCCAGCAGTATCGGGGAGGGGAGGGCTTTCTTT
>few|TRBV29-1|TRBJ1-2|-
CSVSLDDRNGYTF
TGCAGCGTTTCCCTCGACGACAGAAATGGCTACACCTTC
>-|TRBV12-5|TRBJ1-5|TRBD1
CASGLVGTGRDNQPQHF
TGTGCTAGTGGTTTGGTCGGGACAGGGAGGGACAATCAGCCCCAGCATTTT
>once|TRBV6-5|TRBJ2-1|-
CASSYTGASYNEQFF
TGTGCCAGCAGTTACACGGGGGCGTCCTACAATGAGCAGTTCTTC
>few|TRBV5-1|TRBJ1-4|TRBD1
CASSTTGEVNEKLFF
TGCGCCAGCAGCACCACAGGGGAGGTTAATGAAAAACTGTTTTTT